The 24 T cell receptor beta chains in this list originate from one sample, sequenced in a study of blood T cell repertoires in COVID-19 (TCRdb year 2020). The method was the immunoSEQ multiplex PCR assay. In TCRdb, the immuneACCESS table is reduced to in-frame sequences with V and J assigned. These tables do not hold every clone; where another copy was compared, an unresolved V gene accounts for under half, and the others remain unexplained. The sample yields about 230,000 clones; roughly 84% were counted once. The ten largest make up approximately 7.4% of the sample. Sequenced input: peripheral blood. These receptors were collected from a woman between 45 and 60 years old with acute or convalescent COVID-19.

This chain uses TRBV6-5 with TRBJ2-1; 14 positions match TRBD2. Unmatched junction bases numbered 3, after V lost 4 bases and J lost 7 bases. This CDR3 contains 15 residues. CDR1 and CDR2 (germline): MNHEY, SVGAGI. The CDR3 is CASSFGLAGGNEQFF. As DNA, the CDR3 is TGTGCCAGCAGTTTCGGACTAGCGGGGGGTAATGAGCAGTTCTTC.

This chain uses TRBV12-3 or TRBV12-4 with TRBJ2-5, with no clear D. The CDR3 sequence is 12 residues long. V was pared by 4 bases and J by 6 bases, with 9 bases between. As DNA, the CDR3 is TGTGCCAGCAGTTCCGGCGGAAAGACCCAGTACTTC. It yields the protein CASSSGGKTQYF.

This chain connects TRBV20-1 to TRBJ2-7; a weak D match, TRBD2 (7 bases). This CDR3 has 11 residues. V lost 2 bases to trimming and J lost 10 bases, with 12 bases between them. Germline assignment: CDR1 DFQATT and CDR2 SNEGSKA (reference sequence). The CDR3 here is CSARWGGDQYF. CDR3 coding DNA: TGCAGTGCTAGATGGGGGGGCGATCAGTACTTC.

The chain's CDR3 is CASSHGQGAYEQYF. For the CDR3, the DNA is TGCGCCAGCAGCCACGGACAGGGGGCCTACGAGCAGTACTTC. This sequence joins TRBV5-1 and TRBJ2-7; 10 bases map to TRBD1. Losses at the gene ends were 4 bases for V and 2 bases for J; bases not matched to a gene: 3. The CDR3 is made up of 14 amino acids. Per the germline V gene, CDR1 is SGHRS and CDR2 is YFSETQ.

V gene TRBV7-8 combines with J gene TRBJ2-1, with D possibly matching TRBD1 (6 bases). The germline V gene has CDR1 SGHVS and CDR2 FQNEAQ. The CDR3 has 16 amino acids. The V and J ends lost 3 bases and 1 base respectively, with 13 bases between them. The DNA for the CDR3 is TGTGCCAGCAGCTTGACACAGGGAGAGTCCTACAATGAGCAGTTCTTC. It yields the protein CASSLTQGESYNEQFF.

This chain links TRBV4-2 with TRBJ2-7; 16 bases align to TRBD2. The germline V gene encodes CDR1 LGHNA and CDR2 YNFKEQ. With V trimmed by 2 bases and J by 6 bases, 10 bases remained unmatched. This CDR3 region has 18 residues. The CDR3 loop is CASSQTGTSGGAEAEQYF. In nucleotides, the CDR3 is TGTGCCAGCAGCCAAACCGGGACTAGCGGGGGGGCGGAAGCCGAGCAGTACTTC.

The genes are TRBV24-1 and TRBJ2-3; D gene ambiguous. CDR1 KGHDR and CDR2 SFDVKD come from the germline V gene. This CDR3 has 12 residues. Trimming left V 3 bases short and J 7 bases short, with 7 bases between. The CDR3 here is CATSDPGYTQYF. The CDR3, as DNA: TGTGCCACCAGTGATCCCGGGTATACGCAGTATTTT.

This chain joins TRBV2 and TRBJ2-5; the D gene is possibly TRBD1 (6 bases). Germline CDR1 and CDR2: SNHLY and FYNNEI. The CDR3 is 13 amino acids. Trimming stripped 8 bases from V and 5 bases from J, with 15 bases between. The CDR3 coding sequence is TGTGCCAGCTTATACAGGGTTGGTGAGACCCAGTACTTC. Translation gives CASLYRVGETQYF.

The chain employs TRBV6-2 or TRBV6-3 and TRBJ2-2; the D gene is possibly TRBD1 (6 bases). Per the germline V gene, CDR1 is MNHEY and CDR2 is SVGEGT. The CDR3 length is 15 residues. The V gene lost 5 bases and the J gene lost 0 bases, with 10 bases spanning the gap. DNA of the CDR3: TGTGCCAGCAGTGGGGGCCCCGCGAACACCGGGGAGCTGTTTTTT. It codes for CASSGGPANTGELFF.

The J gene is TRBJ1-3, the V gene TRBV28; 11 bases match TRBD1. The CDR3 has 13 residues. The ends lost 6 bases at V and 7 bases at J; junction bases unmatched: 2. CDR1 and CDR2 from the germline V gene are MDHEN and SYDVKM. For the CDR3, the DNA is TGTGCCAGCAGGGGGACAGGGGGGAACACCATATATTTT. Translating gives CASRGTGGNTIYF.

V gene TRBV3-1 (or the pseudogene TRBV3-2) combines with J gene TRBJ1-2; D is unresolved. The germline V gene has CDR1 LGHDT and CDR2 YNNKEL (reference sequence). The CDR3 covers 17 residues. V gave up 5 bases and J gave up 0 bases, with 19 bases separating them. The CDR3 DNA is TGTGCCAGCAGCGTAGAATCCGCCACGGAGGCTAACTATGGCTACACCTTC. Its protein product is CASSVESATEANYGYTF.

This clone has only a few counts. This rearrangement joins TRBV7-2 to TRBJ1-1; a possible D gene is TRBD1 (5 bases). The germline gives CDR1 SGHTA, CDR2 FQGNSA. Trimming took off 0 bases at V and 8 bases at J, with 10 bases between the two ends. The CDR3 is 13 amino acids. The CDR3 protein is CASSLAVGGEAFF. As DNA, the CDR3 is TGTGCCAGCAGCTTAGCGGTGGGGGGAGAAGCTTTCTTT.

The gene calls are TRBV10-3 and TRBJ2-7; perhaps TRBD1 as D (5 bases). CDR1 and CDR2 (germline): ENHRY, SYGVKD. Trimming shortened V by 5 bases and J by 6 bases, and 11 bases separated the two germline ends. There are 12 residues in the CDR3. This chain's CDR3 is CAISISGSEQYF. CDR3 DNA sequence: TGTGCCATCAGTATATCAGGGTCCGAGCAGTACTTC.

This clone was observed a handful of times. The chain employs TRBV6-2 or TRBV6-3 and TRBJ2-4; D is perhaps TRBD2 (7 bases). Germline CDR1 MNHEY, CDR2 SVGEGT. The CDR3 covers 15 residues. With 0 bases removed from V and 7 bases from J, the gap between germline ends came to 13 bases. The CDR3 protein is CASSYSSAGANIQYF. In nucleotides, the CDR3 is TGTGCCAGCAGTTACTCGAGTGCGGGGGCGAACATTCAGTACTTC.

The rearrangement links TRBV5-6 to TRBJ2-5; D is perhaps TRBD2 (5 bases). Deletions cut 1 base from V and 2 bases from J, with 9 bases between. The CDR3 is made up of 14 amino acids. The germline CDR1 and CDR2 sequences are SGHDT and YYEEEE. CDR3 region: CASSLPGMQETQYF. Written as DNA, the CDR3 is TGTGCCAGCAGCTTGCCGGGGATGCAAGAGACCCAGTACTTC.

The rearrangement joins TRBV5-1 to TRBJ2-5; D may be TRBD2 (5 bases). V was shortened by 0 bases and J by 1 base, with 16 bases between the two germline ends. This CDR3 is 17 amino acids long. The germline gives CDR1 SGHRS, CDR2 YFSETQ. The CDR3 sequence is CASSLGLASRVQETQYF. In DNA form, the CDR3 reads TGCGCCAGCAGCTTGGGTCTCGCTAGCAGAGTCCAAGAGACCCAGTACTTC.

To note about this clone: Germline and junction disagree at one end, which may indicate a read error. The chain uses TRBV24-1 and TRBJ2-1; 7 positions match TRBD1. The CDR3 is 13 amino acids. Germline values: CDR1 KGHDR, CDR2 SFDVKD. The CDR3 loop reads CATSKGGYDEQFF. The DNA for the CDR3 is TGTGCCACCAGTAAAGGGGGCTACGATGAGCAGTTCTTC.

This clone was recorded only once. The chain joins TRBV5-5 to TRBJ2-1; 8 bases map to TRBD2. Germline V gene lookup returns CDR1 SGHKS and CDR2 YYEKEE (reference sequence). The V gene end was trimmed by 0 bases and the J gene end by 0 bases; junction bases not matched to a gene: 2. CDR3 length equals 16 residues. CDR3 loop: CASSLGLAGSYNEQFF. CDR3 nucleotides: TGTGCCAGCAGCTTGGGTCTAGCGGGCTCCTACAATGAGCAGTTCTTC. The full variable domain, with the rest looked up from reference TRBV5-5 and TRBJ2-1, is DAGVTQSPTHLIKTRGQQVTLRCSPISGHKSVSWYQQVLGQGPQFIFQYYEKEERGRGNFPDRFSARQFPNYSSELNVNALLLGDSALYLCASSLGLAGSYNEQFFGPGTRLTVL.

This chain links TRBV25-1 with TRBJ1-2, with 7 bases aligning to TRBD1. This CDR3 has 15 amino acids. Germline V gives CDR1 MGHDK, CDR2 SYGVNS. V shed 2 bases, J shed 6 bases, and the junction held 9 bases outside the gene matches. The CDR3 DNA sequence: TGTGCCAGCAGTGAAGGACAGGCCCCGATTGATGGCTACACCTTC. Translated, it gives CASSEGQAPIDGYTF.

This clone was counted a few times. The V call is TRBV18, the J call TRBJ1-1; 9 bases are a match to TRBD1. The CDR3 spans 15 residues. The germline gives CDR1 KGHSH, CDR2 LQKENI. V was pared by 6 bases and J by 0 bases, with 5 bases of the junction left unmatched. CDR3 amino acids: CASSRTGGMNTEAFF. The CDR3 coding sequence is TGTGCCAGCTCGAGAACAGGGGGCATGAACACTGAAGCTTTCTTT.

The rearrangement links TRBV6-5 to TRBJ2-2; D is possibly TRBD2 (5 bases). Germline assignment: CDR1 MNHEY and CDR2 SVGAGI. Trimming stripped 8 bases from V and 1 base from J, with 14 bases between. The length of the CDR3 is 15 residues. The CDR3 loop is CASSKSGRNTGELFF. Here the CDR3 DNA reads TGTGCCAGCTCAAAAAGCGGACGGAACACCGGGGAGCTGTTTTTT.

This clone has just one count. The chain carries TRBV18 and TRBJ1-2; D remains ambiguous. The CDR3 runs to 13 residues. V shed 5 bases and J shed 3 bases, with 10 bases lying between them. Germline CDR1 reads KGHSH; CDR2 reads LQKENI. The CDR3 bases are TGTGCCAGCTCAACCGGGAAAGACTATGGCTACACCTTC. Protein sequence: CASSTGKDYGYTF.

The CDR3 DNA follows: TGTGCCAGCAGCCCCGGTTGGCAGGGGCATCTGTCCCTCCACTTT. Protein product: CASSPGWQGHLSLHF. The chain is built from TRBV11-2 and TRBJ1-6; D may be TRBD1 (6 bases). Germline V gene lookup returns CDR1 SGHAT and CDR2 FQNNGV. This CDR3 is 15 amino acids long. With 5 bases removed from V and 14 bases from J, the gap between germline ends came to 22 bases.

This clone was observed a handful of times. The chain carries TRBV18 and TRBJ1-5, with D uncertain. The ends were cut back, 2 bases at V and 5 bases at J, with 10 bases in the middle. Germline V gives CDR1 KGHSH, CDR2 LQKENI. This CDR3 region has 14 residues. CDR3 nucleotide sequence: TGTGCCAGCTCACCAATATTCGGGGATCAGCCCCAGCATTTT. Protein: CASSPIFGDQPQHF.